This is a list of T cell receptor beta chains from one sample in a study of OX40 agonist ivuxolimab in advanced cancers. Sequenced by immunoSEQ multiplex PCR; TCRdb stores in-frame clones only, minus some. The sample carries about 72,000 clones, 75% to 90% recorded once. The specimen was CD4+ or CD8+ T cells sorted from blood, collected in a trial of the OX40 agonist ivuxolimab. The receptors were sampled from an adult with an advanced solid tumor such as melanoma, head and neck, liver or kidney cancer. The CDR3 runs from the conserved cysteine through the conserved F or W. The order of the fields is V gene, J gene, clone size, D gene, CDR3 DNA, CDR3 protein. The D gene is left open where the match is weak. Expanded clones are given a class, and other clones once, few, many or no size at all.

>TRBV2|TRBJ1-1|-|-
TGTGCCAGCAGTGAGGGGAGGGGGAGGACTGAAGCTTTCTTT
CASSEGRGRTEAFF
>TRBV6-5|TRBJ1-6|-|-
TGTGCCAGCAGTTACTCTGGGGGGAATTCACCCCTCCACTTT
CASSYSGGNSPLHF
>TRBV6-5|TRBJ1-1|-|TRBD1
TGTGCCACCCAACCGGACAGGGTGAGTCGGGCTTTCTTT
CATQPDRVSRAFF
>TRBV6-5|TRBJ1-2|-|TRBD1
TGTGCCAGCAGTCCCGACAGGGGCGGCTACACCTTC
CASSPDRGGYTF
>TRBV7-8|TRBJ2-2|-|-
TGTGCCAGCAGCTTAGAGGGACACCAGAACACCGGGGAGCTGTTTTTT
CASSLEGHQNTGELFF
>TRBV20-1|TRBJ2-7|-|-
TGCAGTTCCAGAATGGGGCGCGAGCAGTACTTC
CSSRMGREQYF
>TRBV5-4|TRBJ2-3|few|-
TGTGCCAGCAGCTTTGAGCGGAGAAGCACAGATACGCAGTATTTT
CASSFERRSTDTQYF
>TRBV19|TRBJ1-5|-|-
TGTGCCAGTAGTTCGAGTGAGCGGACAACGGGACAGCCCCAGCATTTT
CASSSSERTTGQPQHF
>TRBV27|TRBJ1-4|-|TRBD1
TGTGCCAGCAGTCCCCCCGGGACAGGGGGAGAAAAACTGTTTTTT
CASSPPGTGGEKLFF
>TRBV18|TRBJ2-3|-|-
TGTGCCAGCTCACTAGACGATACAGATACGCAGTATTTT
CASSLDDTDTQYF
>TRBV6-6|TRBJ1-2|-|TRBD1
TGTGCCAGCAGTCCGGACAGGGTGTATAATGGCTACACCTTC
CASSPDRVYNGYTF
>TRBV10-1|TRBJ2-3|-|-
TGCGCCAGCAGTGAGGCAGGGGCGATAGATACGCAGTATTTT
CASSEAGAIDTQYF
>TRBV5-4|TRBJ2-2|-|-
TGTGCCAGCAGTTGGAACACCGGGGAGCTGTTTTTT
CASSWNTGELFF
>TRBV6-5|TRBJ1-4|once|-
TGTGCCAGCAGTTACAACAGGAAGCGAGAAAAACTGTTTTTT
CASSYNRKREKLFF
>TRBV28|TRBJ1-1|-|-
TGTGCCAGCAGTTCGGGGACGGTAAACACTGAAGCTTTCTTT
CASSSGTVNTEAFF
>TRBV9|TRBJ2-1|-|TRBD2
TGTGCCAGCCGGACTAGCGGGAGCCATGAGCAGTTCTTC
CASRTSGSHEQFF
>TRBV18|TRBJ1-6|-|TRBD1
TGTGCCAGCTCACCAGGGACAGGCCAGGCGGGTTCACCCCTCCACTTT
CASSPGTGQAGSPLHF
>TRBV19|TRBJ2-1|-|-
TGTGCCAGTAGGGATGGCCGGCTTGAGCAGTTCTTC
CASRDGRLEQFF
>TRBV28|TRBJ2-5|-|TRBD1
TGTGCCAGCAGCTCGACAGGGGGCCTGGAGACCCAGTACTTC
CASSSTGGLETQYF
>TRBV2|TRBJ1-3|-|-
TGTGCCAGCAGTACGGGACTTGGAAACACCATATATTTT
CASSTGLGNTIYF
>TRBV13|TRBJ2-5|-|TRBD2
TGTGCCAGCAGCCCTAGCGGGCCACAAGAGACCCAGTACTTC
CASSPSGPQETQYF
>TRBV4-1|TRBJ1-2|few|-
TGCGCCAGCAGCCAATCGTCAGGGTTCTATGGCTACACCTTC
CASSQSSGFYGYTF
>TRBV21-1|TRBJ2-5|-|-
TGTGCCAGCAGCAAAGAGGGGGGCCGTAGTGGGGACCAGTACTTC
CASSKEGGRSGDQYF
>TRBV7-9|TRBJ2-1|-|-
TGTGCCAGCAGCTTACCCGGGAGAGGGTCCTACAATGAGCAGTTCTTC
CASSLPGRGSYNEQFF
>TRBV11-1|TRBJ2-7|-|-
TGTGCCAGCAGCCAGGCTGGCGGGCGAGCCTCCTACGAGCAGTACTTC
CASSQAGGRASYEQYF
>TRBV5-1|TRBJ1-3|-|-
TGCGCCAGCAGAGTCTCCAGGGACTCTGGAAACACCATATATTTT
CASRVSRDSGNTIYF
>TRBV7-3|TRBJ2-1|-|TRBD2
TGTGCCAGCAGCTCGACTAGCGGGGGGGCCGCCGTGCAGTTCTTC
CASSSTSGGAAVQFF
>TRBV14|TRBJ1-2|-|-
TGTGCCAGCAGCCCGGTGCGGGACTATGGCTACACCTTC
CASSPVRDYGYTF
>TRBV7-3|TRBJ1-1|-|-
TGTGCCAGCAGCTTAACTCGGGAGGACAGTGGAGCTTTCTTT
CASSLTREDSGAFF
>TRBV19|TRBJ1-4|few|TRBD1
TGTGCCAGTAGTAGGGGCCAGGGGGCAAAAACTAATGAAAAACTGTTTTTT
CASSRGQGAKTNEKLFF
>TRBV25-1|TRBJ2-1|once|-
TGTGCCAGCAGAGAAGAGGGGTACTCCTACAATGAGCAGTTCTTC
CASREEGYSYNEQFF